This T cell receptor beta chain was documented in a study of cytomegalovirus exposure and HLA in healthy donors. The study's findings and limits: The authors judged a highly shared variant cluster likely a sequencing artifact. V- and J-gene trimming of TCR beta was linked (in a later analysis) to a missense DCLRE1C variant. TRBV6-2, TRBV6-3 and other indistinguishable V segments were excluded. Later on, an analysis showed TCR association rates differing by HLA locus, with DRB1 the most and HLA-C the fewest.

The table lists this clone with a count of one. The antigen is undetermined. PCR primers comprised 60 Vbeta and 13 Jbeta primers. Measured with immunoSEQ multiplex PCR; TCRdb has only the in-frame clones, and not every one. The sample holds over 110,000 clones; roughly 76% are singletons and the top ten take 1.3%. V dropped 2 bases and J dropped 4 bases, with 8 bases sitting between them. This CDR3 is 12 amino acids long. CDR1 and CDR2 (germline): SQVTM, ANQGSEA. The TCR sequence derives from a woman between 35 and 50 years old in good health and CMV-seronegative. V and J are TRBV29-1 and TRBJ1-2; D is unclear. Sequenced: PBMCs. CDR3 in DNA: TGCAGCGTTGAACGGAGAATCTATGGCTACACCTTC. Translating gives CSVERRIYGYTF.